Detailed here is one T cell receptor (beta chain). Its antigen is as yet unknown. Germline trimming cut 3 bases from V and 1 base from J; bases unmatched to any gene: 3. The V gene's germline CDR1 is SGDLS and CDR2 YYNGEE. CDR3 length: 16 amino acids. This sample is part of a study of T-cell reconstitution after alpha-beta-depleted transplantation in children. Unique molecular identifiers featured in how the TCRbeta library was prepared. TCRdb used MiXCR to reprocess the PCR reads, holding one entry per CDR3 protein. The data contain fewer than 750,000 distinct CDR3 sequences, 25% to 30% of them seen just once; the ten biggest clones take up approximately 39%. Whole-study results and caveats: Reports say that about two months after transplant, the alpha-beta T cells came out of several hundred graft clones that had expanded. When one year had passed after transplant, most T-cell counts and diversity came from newly produced T cells. Recipient T cells and thymic progenitors that survived were the source of the high TCRbeta diversity seen at day 60 in some patients.

The sequences come from PBMCs, collected before TCRalphabeta/CD19-depleted stem cell transplant. The chain joins TRBV9 to TRBJ2-1, with 11 bases lining up with TRBD2. The receptor comes from a boy less than two years old with Wiskott-Aldrich syndrome, due to receive a stem cell transplant. CDR3: CASSARLAGSYNEQFF. The CDR3 bases are TGTGCCAGCAGCGCCCGACTAGCGGGGTCCTACAATGAGCAGTTCTTC.